This T cell receptor (beta chain) was obtained from a study of cytomegalovirus exposure and HLA in healthy donors. PCR was performed using 60 Vbeta and 13 Jbeta primers. TCRdb keeps only in-frame clones here, not all; method: immunoSEQ multiplex PCR. Of around 100,000 clones in the sample, around 61% were seen once. This CDR3 is 12 amino acids long. CDR1 and CDR2 (germline): MNHEY, SMNVEV (reference sequence). Trimming left V 6 bases short and J 8 bases short, with 12 bases between. Sample: PBMCs. This chain connects TRBV27 to TRBJ2-3; tentatively, D is TRBD2 (5 bases). This clonotype was sampled from a woman in her twenties or thirties in good health and CMV-seronegative. The CDR3 DNA follows: TGTGCCAGCAGCACTAGATGGGGTACGCAGTATTTT. This encodes CASSTRWGTQYF.